Following are 20 T cell receptor beta chains from one sample sequenced in a study of blood T cells in healthy people across ages (dated by TCRdb to the mid-2010s). The library was generated by 5' RACE. Sequencing used an Illumina HiSeq 2500. A second roughly 6 to 11 cycle PCR used a sample-barcoded 5' primer and a J-beta primer mix. The raw public reads went through TCRdb reprocessing: fastp at Q25, MiXCR clone calling, in-frame beta chains kept. Each CDR3 protein gets just one entry, which takes the most common genes and DNA from the rows behind it. Counted in this sample were under 800,000 distinct CDR3 sequences; more than 20% of them appeared once. 3.5% to 4% of the sample rests with the top ten. The sequencing sample was made of blood. These receptor sequences come from a man aged 70 or older in good health.

In this sample, this clonotype turned up a few times. The gene calls are TRBV5-1 and TRBJ2-3; the match to TRBD2 covers 9 bases. Germline values: CDR1 SGHRS, CDR2 YFSETQ. The CDR3 covers 17 residues. With 0 bases clipped from V and 0 bases from J, the junction kept 5 bases outside the gene matches. Here the CDR3 DNA reads TGCGCCAGCAGCTTGGCCGTAGCGGGAGTTAGCACAGATACGCAGTATTTT. This gives the protein CASSLAVAGVSTDTQYF.

The chain is built from TRBV7-8 and TRBJ2-5, with D possibly TRBD2 on 7 matching bases. V was trimmed by 0 bases and J by 2 bases, leaving 13 bases between them. CDR3 size: 16 residues. The germline V gene encodes CDR1 SGHVS and CDR2 FQNEAQ. The CDR3 spells CASSLAGGRGQETQYF. Here the CDR3 DNA reads TGTGCCAGCAGCTTAGCCGGGGGGCGCGGGCAAGAGACCCAGTACTTC.

The CDR3 sequence is CASSEITRLPYEQYF. DNA of the CDR3: TGTGCCAGCTCAGAAATCACCAGGCTCCCCTACGAGCAGTACTTC. The chain employs TRBV18 and TRBJ2-5; no clear D gene. The assigned J gene may be wrong: the sequence end matches TRBJ2-7 better. The germline V gene encodes CDR1 KGHSH and CDR2 LQKENI. There are 15 residues in the CDR3.

This chain links TRBV5-1 with TRBJ1-1; 7 nucleotides line up with TRBD1. The CDR3 totals 12 residues. Per germline, CDR1 SGHRS and CDR2 YFSETQ. The V gene end was trimmed by 4 bases and the J gene end by 6 bases; junction bases not matched to a gene: 3. Written as DNA, the CDR3 is TGCGCCAGCAGCGTTGGGACAGCTGAAGCTTTCTTT. It codes for CASSVGTAEAFF.

This clonotype was found once. One end of the junction does not line up with germline, which may come from a read error. The chain recombines TRBV5-1 with TRBJ1-1; maybe TRBD1 (5 bases). In germline, CDR1 is SGHRS, CDR2 YFSETQ. The CDR3 has 15 residues. In DNA, the CDR3 is TGCGCCAGCAGCCCCCAGGGACGAGGGACTACTGAAGCTCTCTTT. This codes for CASSPQGRGTTEALF.

The chain links TRBV4-1 to TRBJ2-3, with TRBD2 matching over 9 bases. The germline gives CDR1 MGHRA, CDR2 YSYEKL. The length of the CDR3 is 18 residues. V was clipped by 1 base and J by 0 bases; unmatched bases: 8. This chain's CDR3 is CASSQGSSGASSTDTQYF. DNA of the CDR3: TGCGCCAGCAGCCAAGGGTCTAGCGGGGCCTCTAGCACAGATACGCAGTATTTT.

V gene TRBV7-9 combines with J gene TRBJ2-1; D ambiguous. Trimming removed 1 base at V and 15 bases at J, with 16 bases between. Germline loops: CDR1 SEHNR, CDR2 FQNEAQ (reference sequence). The CDR3 consists of 13 residues. The CDR3 loop reads CASSLEITGVAFF. The DNA of the CDR3 is TGTGCCAGCAGCTTAGAGATTACGGGTGTAGCGTTCTTC.

On this clonotype: A read error may account for a junction end that differs from germline. V and J are TRBV6-6 and TRBJ2-2, with D possibly matching TRBD1 (6 bases). Germline V gene lookup returns CDR1 MNHNY and CDR2 SVGAGI (reference sequence). CDR3 length: 14 residues. The CDR3 protein is CASSYATGVGELLF. The CDR3 nucleotides read TGTGCCAGCAGTTACGCGACAGGAGTCGGGGAGCTGCTTTTT.

The chain has TRBV27 and TRBJ1-2, with no clear D. This CDR3 is built from 13 residues. CDR1 and CDR2 from the germline V gene are MNHEY and SMNVEV (reference sequence). V lost 3 bases, J lost 4 bases, and 9 bases lay in between. Written as DNA, the CDR3 is TGTGCCAGCAGTTTGCACAATGGCTATGGCTACACCTTC. Its protein is CASSLHNGYGYTF.

The chain is built from TRBV4-1 and TRBJ2-1; TRBD2 matches at 12 bases. CDR3 size: 17 residues. The trim removed 0 bases at V and 10 bases at J, leaving 10 bases unmatched. CDR1 MGHRA and CDR2 YSYEKL come from the germline V gene. The CDR3 bases are TGCGCCAGCAGCCAAGACGAATCTAGCGGGAGGGCTCGGGAGCAGTTCTTC. Its translation is CASSQDESSGRAREQFF.

The rearrangement links TRBV5-1 to TRBJ2-5, with 7 bases fitting TRBD2. Gene TRBJ2-1 matches the end of the DNA better, so the J call may be wrong. The CDR3 runs to 15 residues. CDR1 is SGHRS, CDR2 YFSETQ, per germline. The CDR3 region is CASSFLAAAVNEQFF. CDR3 sequence (DNA): TGCGCCAGCAGCTTCCTAGCGGCGGCGGTCAATGAGCAGTTCTTC.

The chain joins TRBV5-5 to TRBJ2-7, with 7 bases that match TRBD1. The CDR3 spans 13 residues. The ends lost 2 bases at V and 6 bases at J; junction bases unmatched: 5. In germline, CDR1 is SGHKS, CDR2 YYEKEE (reference sequence). In DNA form, the CDR3 reads TGTGCCAGCAGCTTTGGGACAGTGGCCGAGCAGTACTTC. Translating it yields CASSFGTVAEQYF.

This clonotype was seen more than once but under ten times. V gene TRBV6-1 combines with J gene TRBJ2-1; D is uncertain. CDR3 length: 13 residues. Trimming removed 6 bases from V and 4 bases from J, with 10 bases in between. Germline CDR1 reads MNHNS; CDR2 reads SASEGT. The chain's CDR3 is CASRVGGYNEQFF. CDR3 nucleotide sequence: TGTGCCAGCAGGGTTGGCGGATACAATGAGCAGTTCTTC.

This clonotype appeared a few times. This chain joins TRBV10-3 and TRBJ2-5; 10 bases fit TRBD1. Germline V gives CDR1 ENHRY, CDR2 SYGVKD. J gave up 5 bases and V 6 bases, and 9 bases lay outside the gene matches. This CDR3 region has 15 residues. The CDR3 DNA reads as TGTGCCATCAGGACCGGACAGGGGGTCGAGGAGACCCAGTACTTC. Translation gives CAIRTGQGVEETQYF.

This chain joins TRBV4-3 and TRBJ2-3; TRBD2 aligns across 7 bases. J was trimmed by 3 bases and V by 0 bases; bases with no gene match: 6. Germline-derived CDR1 and CDR2 are LGHNA and YSLEER. The CDR3 has 16 residues. The CDR3 loop is CASSQDSLAATDTQYF. CDR3 nucleotides: TGCGCCAGCAGCCAAGATTCGCTAGCGGCTACAGATACGCAGTATTTT.

The chain combines TRBV28 with TRBJ2-5; possible D gene TRBD2, 5 bases. The DNA end is a closer match to TRBJ2-7, so the J assignment may be wrong. CDR3 size: 14 residues. Looked up from germline, CDR1 is MDHEN and CDR2 is SYDVKM. CDR3 DNA sequence: TGTGCCAGCAGGACCGTCGGGATGTCCAACGAGCAGTACTTC. This sequence encodes CASRTVGMSNEQYF.

Notes on this clonotype: A junction end diverges from the germline sequence, so it may reflect a read error. This chain connects TRBV28 to TRBJ2-7; 7 bases fit TRBD1. There are 16 residues in the CDR3. CDR1 MDHEN and CDR2 SYDVKM come from the germline V gene. The CDR3 spells CASSFLGDSGSYGQYF. The CDR3 DNA is TGTGCCAGCAGTTTCTTAGGGGACAGCGGTTCCTACGGGCAGTACTTC.

The gene calls are TRBV20-1 and TRBJ2-7; D is ambiguous. The CDR3 loop spans 15 amino acids. V was shortened by 8 bases and J by 0 bases, with 20 bases between the two germline ends. CDR1 and CDR2 from the germline V gene are DFQATT and SNEGSKA (reference sequence). The chain's CDR3 is CSTRPSSQLSYEQYF. Written as DNA, the CDR3 is TGCAGTACACGCCCGTCGTCGCAGCTCTCCTACGAGCAGTACTTC.

Details on this clonotype: A much larger clonotype is one base distant, so this may be a read error. The chain recombines TRBV10-3 with TRBJ2-3; 12 bases map to TRBD2. CDR1 is ENHRY, CDR2 SYGVKD, per germline. The CDR3 has 18 residues. The CDR3 sequence: CAISESLAGGPSTGTQYF. CDR3 sequence (DNA): TGTGCCATCAGTGAGTCCCTAGCGGGAGGGCCGAGCACAGGTACGCAGTATTTT.

This clonotype was counted ten times or more. The junction shows a germline mismatch at one end, possibly a read error. The V and J genes are TRBV12-3 or TRBV12-4 and TRBJ2-5, with TRBD2 identical over 7 bases. CDR3 length: 14 amino acids. The CDR3 DNA reads as TGTGCCAGCAGTTTAGCGCTAAGGAGGGAGGGGAAGTTCTTC. Encoded protein: CASSLALRREGKFF.